These T cell receptor beta chains were read from a single sample in a study of blood T cell repertoires in COVID-19. Only in-frame clones appear in the TCRdb table, and some are missing; sequencing was by immunoSEQ multiplex PCR. Found here are some 270,000 clones, around 90% of them singletons; the top ten hold approximately 4%. The sample taken for sequencing was PBMCs or T cells enriched from blood (not recorded which). The origin of the receptors is a young woman with acute COVID-19. Each CDR3 is given with its conserved first and last residue. D genes are given only for firm matches. A row's size may be missing; if present it is once, few, many or a size class.

size: -; J: TRBJ1-5; length: 14; D: TRBD1; V: TRBV24-1; DNA: TGTGCCACCAGTGTGGGACAGGGGGTTCAGCCCCAGCATTTT; CDR3: CATSVGQGVQPQHF
size: -; J: TRBJ2-7; length: 15; D: TRBD2; V: TRBV5-4; DNA: TGTGCCAGCAGCTTGGGGGGCGGGAGGGCCGCGGAGCAGTACTTC; CDR3: CASSLGGGRAAEQYF
size: -; J: TRBJ1-4; length: 15; D: -; V: TRBV7-9; DNA: TGTGCCAGCAGCTTGGAGACCCTAGGTAATGAAAAACTGTTTTTT; CDR3: CASSLETLGNEKLFF
size: -; J: TRBJ2-7; length: 14; D: -; V: TRBV28; DNA: TGTGCCAGCGCAATCCAAGCCGCCTCCTACGAGCAGTACTTC; CDR3: CASAIQAASYEQYF
size: once; J: TRBJ1-1; length: 14; D: -; V: TRBV13; DNA: TGTGCCAGCAGCCTAGACAGTCATAGCACTGAAGCTTTCTTT; CDR3: CASSLDSHSTEAFF
size: -; J: TRBJ1-1; length: 16; D: -; V: TRBV15; DNA: TGTGCCACCAGCAGAGAGGTCGGGACTTGGGGGACTGAAGCTTTCTTT; CDR3: CATSREVGTWGTEAFF
size: few; J: TRBJ2-3; length: 15; D: -; V: TRBV7-6; DNA: TGTGCCAGCAGCTCTGTAGCGGAGAACACAGATACGCAGTATTTT; CDR3: CASSSVAENTDTQYF
size: -; J: TRBJ2-7; length: 12; D: -; V: TRBV5-1; DNA: TGCGCCAGCAGGACAGAGGCCTACGAGCAGTACTTC; CDR3: CASRTEAYEQYF
size: -; J: TRBJ2-2; length: 15; D: -; V: TRBV5-1; DNA: TGCGCCAGCAGCTTGCAACAGGCTAACACCGGGGAGCTGTTTTTT; CDR3: CASSLQQANTGELFF
size: -; J: TRBJ1-1; length: 11; D: -; V: TRBV27; DNA: TGTGCCACGTCCGGCGGAGAAGAAGCTTTCTTT; CDR3: CATSGGEEAFF
size: -; J: TRBJ2-3; length: 13; D: -; V: TRBV2; DNA: TGTGCCAGCAGCCCCACTCGCACAGATACGCAGTATTTT; CDR3: CASSPTRTDTQYF
size: -; J: TRBJ1-4; length: 15; D: -; V: TRBV21-1; DNA: TGTGCCAGCCGTAAAGCGGAGGGGGCGGATGAAAAACTGTTTTTT; CDR3: CASRKAEGADEKLFF
size: -; J: TRBJ1-5; length: 14; D: -; V: TRBV7-9; DNA: TGTGCCACCGAAAGCGGGGATAGCAATCAGCCCCAGCATTTT; CDR3: CATESGDSNQPQHF
size: -; J: TRBJ2-7; length: 13; D: TRBD1; V: TRBV5-6; DNA: TGTGCCAGCAGCTGGGACAGGGGTTACGAGCAGTACTTC; CDR3: CASSWDRGYEQYF
size: -; J: TRBJ2-2; length: 17; D: TRBD2; V: TRBV14; DNA: TGTGCCAGCAGCGTTTACGCGGGAGCGGGTCATACCGGGGAGCTGTTTTTT; CDR3: CASSVYAGAGHTGELFF
size: -; J: TRBJ2-1; length: 13; D: TRBD1; V: TRBV29-1; DNA: TGCAGCGTGTCAGGGGGCGTCAACAATGAGCAGTTCTTC; CDR3: CSVSGGVNNEQFF
size: -; J: TRBJ1-2; length: 16; D: TRBD1; V: TRBV5-4; DNA: TGTGCCAGCAGCTGGGACGGTCCAGGGGGCAGGGATGGCTACACCTTC; CDR3: CASSWDGPGGRDGYTF
size: -; J: TRBJ2-1; length: 16; D: TRBD2; V: TRBV2; DNA: TGTGCCAGCAGTGAGGGACTAGCGGGAGGGGTTGGTGAGCAGTTCTTC; CDR3: CASSEGLAGGVGEQFF
size: -; J: TRBJ2-2; length: 16; D: TRBD1; V: TRBV18; DNA: TGTGCCAGCTCCCAAGTTACTGGACAGGGGGCCGGGGAGCTGTTTTTT; CDR3: CASSQVTGQGAGELFF
size: -; J: TRBJ2-7; length: 22; D: TRBD1; V: TRBV4-1; DNA: TGCGCCAGCAGCCAACTAAGATACTTACAGGGGTTTAGCCAGGAGGACTCCTACGAGCAGTACTTC; CDR3: CASSQLRYLQGFSQEDSYEQYF
size: few; J: TRBJ2-3; length: 14; D: -; V: TRBV15; DNA: TGTGCCACCAGCAGAGCCAGAAGCACAGATACGCAGTATTTT; CDR3: CATSRARSTDTQYF
size: -; J: TRBJ2-1; length: 13; D: -; V: TRBV7-3; DNA: TGTGCCAGCAGCCCAAGGAACAGCAATGAGCAGTTCTTC; CDR3: CASSPRNSNEQFF
size: -; J: TRBJ2-7; length: 14; D: TRBD1; V: TRBV29-1; DNA: TGCAGCGCCGGAACCGGGACAGGGGCCAGAGAGCAGTACTTC; CDR3: CSAGTGTGAREQYF
size: -; J: TRBJ1-5; length: 12; D: -; V: TRBV3-1/TRBV3-2; DNA: TGTGCCAGCAGCCGCGGTCCCCAGCCCCAGCATTTT; CDR3: CASSRGPQPQHF
size: -; J: TRBJ1-5; length: 15; D: -; V: TRBV27; DNA: TGTGCCAGCAGTCCAAAAGCCCTCGGCAATCAGCCCCAGCATTTT; CDR3: CASSPKALGNQPQHF
size: once; J: TRBJ1-6; length: 15; D: TRBD1; V: TRBV7-2; DNA: TGTGCCAGCAGCGCCCTGGACAGGGCGAATTCACCCCTCCACTTT; CDR3: CASSALDRANSPLHF
size: -; J: TRBJ1-5; length: 13; D: -; V: TRBV12-3/TRBV12-4; DNA: TGTGCCAGCAGTAGACAGGGCAATCAGCCCCAGCATTTT; CDR3: CASSRQGNQPQHF
size: -; J: TRBJ2-7; length: 15; D: -; V: TRBV5-1; DNA: TGCGCCAGCACCCCGATGAGGACAAGCTCCTACGAGCAGTACTTC; CDR3: CASTPMRTSSYEQYF
size: once; J: TRBJ2-2; length: 12; D: TRBD2; V: TRBV10-2; DNA: TGCGCCGGACTAGCAGGAACCGGGGAGCTGTTTTTT; CDR3: CAGLAGTGELFF
size: -; J: TRBJ2-7; length: 13; D: -; V: TRBV28; DNA: TGTGCCAGCAGTTTAAGGGCCGTTCCGAGGGAGTACTTC; CDR3: CASSLRAVPREYF
size: -; J: TRBJ2-2; length: 13; D: TRBD2; V: TRBV24-1; DNA: TGTGCCACGGAAGCGGGATACACCGGGGAGCTGTTTTTT; CDR3: CATEAGYTGELFF
size: -; J: TRBJ2-1; length: 18; D: TRBD2; V: TRBV28; DNA: TGTGCCAGCAGTTTAGTGGGACTAGCGGGAGAAGCCTACAATGAGCAGTTCTTC; CDR3: CASSLVGLAGEAYNEQFF
size: once; J: TRBJ2-1; length: 12; D: -; V: TRBV6-5; DNA: TGTGCCAAAGGGGGACCCTACAATGAGCAGTTCTTC; CDR3: CAKGGPYNEQFF
size: -; J: TRBJ1-2; length: 13; D: TRBD1; V: TRBV30; DNA: TGTGCCTCCTCCGGACAGGCGAACTATGGCTACACCTTC; CDR3: CASSGQANYGYTF
size: -; J: TRBJ2-7; length: 13; D: -; V: TRBV11-3; DNA: TGTGCCAGCAGCTCGGACAGCACCTACGAGCAGTACTTC; CDR3: CASSSDSTYEQYF
size: -; J: TRBJ1-2; length: 14; D: -; V: TRBV5-1; DNA: TGCGCCAGCAGCTTGCTCGCAGATAACTATGGCTACACCTTC; CDR3: CASSLLADNYGYTF
size: -; J: TRBJ2-7; length: 13; D: -; V: TRBV7-9; DNA: TGTGCCAGCAGCTTCAGACAGGACCACGAGCAGTACTTC; CDR3: CASSFRQDHEQYF
size: once; J: TRBJ2-3; length: 15; D: -; V: TRBV5-1; DNA: TGCGCCAGCAGCTTGGGTGACTCTAGCACAGATACGCAGTATTTT; CDR3: CASSLGDSSTDTQYF
size: once; J: TRBJ2-1; length: 16; D: -; V: TRBV7-3; DNA: TGTGCCAGCAGCTTAAACCCTTATCAGGGGAACAATGAGCAGTTCTTC; CDR3: CASSLNPYQGNNEQFF
size: -; J: TRBJ2-2; length: 16; D: -; V: TRBV14; DNA: TGTGCCAGCAGCCCAGGAGCCGGGGGAGTCACCGGGGAGCTGTTTTTT; CDR3: CASSPGAGGVTGELFF
size: few; J: TRBJ2-7; length: 14; D: TRBD1; V: TRBV18; DNA: TGTGCCAGCTCACCAGGGACAGGGTCCTACGAGCAGTACTTC; CDR3: CASSPGTGSYEQYF
size: -; J: TRBJ2-2; length: 14; D: -; V: TRBV5-1; DNA: TGCGCCAGCAGCCCTTCGGGGAACACCGGGGAGCTGTTTTTT; CDR3: CASSPSGNTGELFF
size: -; J: TRBJ1-5; length: 17; D: TRBD1; V: TRBV12-5; DNA: TGTGCTAGTGGTTCTCGTCGGGACAGGGGTTTCAATCAGCCCCAGCATTTT; CDR3: CASGSRRDRGFNQPQHF
size: -; J: TRBJ2-2; length: 16; D: -; V: TRBV19; DNA: TGTGCCAGTAGTATAGACCCGGGAGTGGTCACCGGGGAGCTGTTTTTT; CDR3: CASSIDPGVVTGELFF
size: once; J: TRBJ2-1; length: 14; D: -; V: TRBV24-1; DNA: TGTGCCACCAGTGCATGGAGCTCCTACAATGAGCAGTTCTTC; CDR3: CATSAWSSYNEQFF
size: -; J: TRBJ2-7; length: 14; D: -; V: TRBV28; DNA: TGTGCCAGCAGCTTACCAGCGGGCCAGGACGAGCAGTACTTC; CDR3: CASSLPAGQDEQYF
size: -; J: TRBJ1-1; length: 16; D: TRBD1; V: TRBV6-2/TRBV6-3; DNA: TGTGCCAGCAGTTACCGTGGGACAGGAGCAAACACTGAAGCTTTCTTT; CDR3: CASSYRGTGANTEAFF
size: -; J: TRBJ2-7; length: 20; D: TRBD1; V: TRBV6-2/TRBV6-3; DNA: TGTGCCAGCAGTTCTACCCTCCGGGACAGATTTCGAGGGGCGTCCTACGAGCAGTACTTC; CDR3: CASSSTLRDRFRGASYEQYF
size: -; J: TRBJ1-1; length: 13; D: -; V: TRBV6-4; DNA: TGTGCCAGCAGTGAGCGGGACAACACTGAAGCTTTCTTT; CDR3: CASSERDNTEAFF